A single sample is the source of the 29 T cell receptor beta chains below, sequenced in a study of blood T cell repertoires in COVID-19. Assay: immunoSEQ multiplex PCR; the TCRdb copy retains only in-frame clones and omits some. In the table there are around 370,000 clones, more than 75% of which are singletons. The specimen sequenced was PBMCs or T cells enriched from blood (not recorded which). The receptors here all came from a woman aged 18-35 years who had recovered from COVID-19.

CDR3 region: CASSPTRRDRASNQPQHF. The CDR3 coding sequence is TGTGCCAGCTCACCAACCCGACGCGACAGGGCTAGCAATCAGCCCCAGCATTTT. This sequence joins TRBV18 and TRBJ1-5; 7 bases map to TRBD1. After removal of 2 bases from V and 0 bases from J, the junction contained 10 bases not matched to a gene. CDR1 and CDR2 (germline): KGHSH, LQKENI. This CDR3 has 18 amino acids.

The CDR3 nucleotides read TGCGCCAGCAGCCAAGAGGTCGTGGAGGGACCCTACAATGAGCAGTTCTTC. Translated, it gives CASSQEVVEGPYNEQFF. The chain has TRBV4-1 and TRBJ2-1, with D perhaps matching TRBD2 (6 bases). Between the trimmed V and J ends, which lost 0 bases and 2 bases, there was a span of 14 bases. The CDR3 covers 17 residues. The germline V gene has CDR1 MGHRA and CDR2 YSYEKL.

CDR3 DNA: TGTGCCAGCAGCCCCAGTTTCCCCGGGGAGCTGTTTTTT. It encodes CASSPSFPGELFF. The rearrangement uses TRBV7-3 and TRBJ2-2; D is uncertain. The germline V gene has CDR1 SGHTA and CDR2 FQGTGA. Trimming removed 5 bases at V and 6 bases at J, with 10 bases between. This CDR3 spans 13 amino acids. Together with reference TRBV7-3 and TRBJ2-2, the CDR3 gives the full variable domain: GAGVSQTPSNKVTEKGKYVELRCDPISGHTALYWYRQSLGQGPEFLIYFQGTGAADDSGLPNDRFFAVRPEGSVSTLKIQRTERGDSAVYLCASSPSFPGELFFGEGSRLTVL.

The chain carries TRBV19 and TRBJ1-4; 8 bases match TRBD1. The germline V gene has CDR1 LNHDA and CDR2 SQIVND (reference sequence). The trim removed 6 bases at V and 6 bases at J, leaving 6 bases unmatched. This CDR3 comprises 14 residues. The CDR3 here is CASSPGQDDEKLFF. The CDR3 nucleotides read TGTGCCAGTAGCCCGGGACAGGACGATGAAAAACTGTTTTTT.

The genes are TRBV6-1 and TRBJ1-1, with TRBD1 matching over 10 bases. Losses at the gene ends were 1 base for V and 6 bases for J; bases not matched to a gene: 2. The germline V gene has CDR1 MNHNS and CDR2 SASEGT. The CDR3 covers 14 residues. In DNA form, the CDR3 reads TGTGCCAGCAGTGAAGTGGGACAGGGGCCTGAAGCTTTCTTT. Its protein is CASSEVGQGPEAFF.

The chain carries TRBV19 and TRBJ1-1; D perhaps matches TRBD1 (6 bases). V was trimmed by 7 bases and J by 4 bases, leaving 19 bases between them. The CDR3 runs to 15 residues. Germline V gene sequence: CDR1 LNHDA, CDR2 SQIVND (reference sequence). CDR3 sequence (DNA): TGTGCCAGTACCCACTTAGTCAACAGGGCCACTGAAGCTTTCTTT. Protein product: CASTHLVNRATEAFF.

The V call is TRBV19, the J call TRBJ1-2; D gene unclear. The CDR3 is 12 residues long. Trimming took off 3 bases at V and 9 bases at J, with 11 bases between the two ends. The V gene's germline CDR1 is LNHDA and CDR2 SQIVND (reference sequence). The CDR3 coding sequence is TGTGCCAGTAGTATCGGCCAGGCAAGCTACACCTTC. Protein product: CASSIGQASYTF. Full variable domain (remainder filled in from reference TRBV19 and TRBJ1-2): DGGITQSPKYLFRKEGQNVTLSCEQNLNHDAMYWYRQDPGQGLRLIYYSQIVNDFQKGDIAEGYSVSREKKESFPLTVTSAQKNPTAFYLCASSIGQASYTFGSGTRLTVV.

V is TRBV11-1 and J is TRBJ2-4, with D hard to call. The germline V gene encodes CDR1 SGHAT and CDR2 FQDESV (reference sequence). Deletions cut 5 bases from V and 1 base from J, with 9 bases between. This CDR3 has 14 amino acids. CDR3 sequence: CASSPAGAKNIQYF. CDR3 sequence (DNA): TGTGCCAGCAGCCCAGCCGGGGCCAAAAACATTCAGTACTTC. Filled out from reference TRBV11-1 and TRBJ2-4, the complete variable domain reads EAEVAQSPRYKITEKSQAVAFWCDPISGHATLYWYRQILGQGPELLVQFQDESVVDDSQLPKDRFSAERLKGVDSTLKIQPAELGDSAMYLCASSPAGAKNIQYFGAGTRLSVL.

J is TRBJ1-6 and V is TRBV7-9; the match to TRBD1 covers 8 bases. CDR1 is SEHNR and CDR2 is FQNEAQ in the germline V gene (reference sequence). The CDR3 loop spans 18 amino acids. The V gene end was trimmed by 4 bases and the J gene end by 0 bases; junction bases not matched to a gene: 8. CDR3 nucleotide sequence: TGTGCCAGCAGCTCGGGACAGGAGACGAGCTCCTATAATTCACCCCTCCACTTT. Encoded protein: CASSSGQETSSYNSPLHF. The full variable domain, with the rest looked up from reference TRBV7-9 and TRBJ1-6, is DTGVSQNPRHKITKRGQNVTFRCDPISEHNRLYWYRQTLGQGPEFLTYFQNEAQLEKSRLLSDRFSAERPKGSFSTLEIQRTEQGDSAMYLCASSSGQETSSYNSPLHFGNGTRLTVT.

V and J are TRBV6-5 and TRBJ2-7; unclear D gene. Per germline, CDR1 MNHEY and CDR2 SVGAGI. The CDR3 is 14 amino acids. Between the trimmed V and J ends, which lost 7 bases and 1 base, there was a span of 14 bases. CDR3 nucleotides: TGTGCCAGCACCCCCATTCCGGAGTCCTACGAGCAGTACTTC. This codes for CASTPIPESYEQYF.

V and J are TRBV28 and TRBJ1-5; 7 bases match TRBD1. Trimming at V came to 5 bases and at J to 6 bases, leaving 10 bases not matched to a gene. Germline CDR1 is MDHEN and CDR2 is SYDVKM. CDR3 length: 15 residues. The CDR3 coding sequence is TGTGCCAGCAGTCAAGGGGGTCAGGGGGGTCAGCCCCAGCATTTT. This sequence encodes CASSQGGQGGQPQHF. Filled out from reference TRBV28 and TRBJ1-5, the complete variable domain reads DVKVTQSSRYLVKRTGEKVFLECVQDMDHENMFWYRQDPGLGLRLIYFSYDVKMKEKGDIPEGYSVSREKKERFSLILESASTNQTSMYLCASSQGGQGGQPQHFGDGTRLSIL.

This chain joins TRBV20-1 and TRBJ2-2; TRBD1 matches 7 bases. V dropped 3 bases and J dropped 1; count of bases not matched to a gene: 5. Germline CDR1 is DFQATT and CDR2 is SNEGSKA (reference sequence). CDR3 length equals 15 residues. In DNA, the CDR3 is TGCAGTGCTAGTGTGAGACAGGGGAACACCGGGGAGCTGTTTTTT. Translated: CSASVRQGNTGELFF.

V and J are TRBV27 and TRBJ2-1; maybe TRBD1 (6 bases). V lost 6 bases and J 6 bases, leaving 15 bases between the germline ends. This CDR3 comprises 14 residues. Per germline, CDR1 MNHEY and CDR2 SMNVEV (reference sequence). CDR3 bases: TGTGCCAGCAGGCCCCGGGTAGGGGGCAATGAGCAGTTCTTC. It is translated as CASRPRVGGNEQFF.

This chain links TRBV5-6 with TRBJ1-2; 11 positions match TRBD1. CDR3 size: 16 residues. Trimming took 6 bases from V and 4 from J; bases not matched to a gene: 11. Looked up from germline, CDR1 is SGHDT and CDR2 is YYEEEE. The CDR3 DNA reads TGTGCCAGCAATCCCGGTGGACAGGGGGCCTTCTATGGCTACACCTTC. Protein: CASNPGGQGAFYGYTF.

CDR3 in amino acids: CASSLRDRVYNEQFF. The CDR3 DNA reads as TGTGCCAGCAGCTTACGAGACAGGGTTTACAATGAGCAGTTCTTC. The rearrangement links TRBV7-9 to TRBJ2-1; 7 bases map to TRBD1. The CDR3 contains 15 residues. From germline, CDR1 is SEHNR and CDR2 FQNEAQ (reference sequence). V shed 2 bases and J 4 bases; nucleotides not matched to a gene: 5.

This rearrangement joins TRBV18 to TRBJ1-2; a possible D gene is TRBD1 (5 bases). The CDR3 runs 18 residues. Trimming left V 0 bases short and J 2 bases short, with 19 bases between. Germline assignment: CDR1 KGHSH and CDR2 LQKENI. The CDR3, as DNA: TGTGCCAGCTCACCACCGGTTCAACAGGCGAGGTACAACTATGGCTACACCTTC. Residues: CASSPPVQQARYNYGYTF. The full variable domain, in which reference TRBV18 and TRBJ1-2 provide the parts outside the CDR3, is NAGVMQNPRHLVRRRGQEARLRCSPMKGHSHVYWYRQLPEEGLKFMVYLQKENIIDESGMPKERFSAEFPKEGPSILRIQQVVRGDSAAYFCASSPPVQQARYNYGYTFGSGTRLTVV.

The J gene is TRBJ2-2, the V gene TRBV19, with TRBD1 matching 9 bases. Losses at the gene ends were 5 bases for V and 4 bases for J; bases not matched to a gene: 8. The germline CDR1 and CDR2 sequences are LNHDA and SQIVND (reference sequence). This CDR3 has 16 amino acids. The CDR3 loop is CASSVGQGVVTGELFF. In nucleotides, the CDR3 is TGTGCCAGTAGTGTGGGACAGGGTGTTGTCACCGGGGAGCTGTTTTTT.

The V call is TRBV19, the J call TRBJ1-1; D perhaps matches TRBD1 (5 bases). Trimming left V 5 bases short and J 0 bases short, with 10 bases between. There are 14 residues in the CDR3. Germline-derived CDR1 and CDR2 are LNHDA and SQIVND (reference sequence). The chain's CDR3 is CASSQTELNTEAFF. CDR3 bases: TGTGCCAGTAGTCAGACAGAATTGAACACTGAAGCTTTCTTT.

The chain couples TRBV23-1 to TRBJ1-5, with 8 bases aligning to TRBD1. TRBV23-1 is known as an ORF, though its function is uncertain. CDR3 length equals 14 residues. Unmatched junction bases numbered 5, after V lost 10 bases and J lost 0 bases. The CDR3 DNA reads as TGCGCCAAGAGGGACAGGTCTAGCAATCAGCCCCAGCATTTT. Translated: CAKRDRSSNQPQHF.

As concerns this clone: At one boundary the junction diverges from the germline segment, which might be a read error. V usage is TRBV24-1 and J usage is TRBJ2-7; the D is unclear. The length of the CDR3 is 13 residues. Germline V CDR1 and CDR2: KGHDR, SFDVKD. The CDR3 DNA is TGTGCCGCCAGTGATTCAGAGGCCTACGAGCAGTACTTC. Residues: CAASDSEAYEQYF.

This chain connects TRBV5-1 to TRBJ2-3; D perhaps matches TRBD1 (6 bases). V lost 0 bases, J lost 6 bases, and 20 bases lay in between. The CDR3 runs 17 residues. Germline CDR1 SGHRS, CDR2 YFSETQ. CDR3 nucleotide sequence: TGCGCCAGCAGCTTGGCCGGGAAGGGGGTGTTTTCGGATACGCAGTATTTT. It is translated as CASSLAGKGVFSDTQYF.

V is TRBV2 and J is TRBJ2-7; no firm D call. V was pared by 5 bases and J by 5 bases, with 10 bases between. In germline, CDR1 is SNHLY, CDR2 FYNNEI. The CDR3 has 12 amino acids. CDR3 in DNA: TGTGCCAGCAGTCAGGATAGTAACGAGCAGTACTTC. Translated, it gives CASSQDSNEQYF.

In the case of this clone: The sample carries other DNA sequences with the same CDR3. This rearrangement joins TRBV6-5 to TRBJ1-1; D may be TRBD1 (5 bases). CDR1 and CDR2 from the germline V gene are MNHEY and SVGAGI. CDR3 length equals 13 residues. V gave up 0 bases and J gave up 5 bases, with 7 bases separating them. The CDR3 nucleotides are TGTGCCAGCAGTTACTCCGGGGGGACTGAAGCTTTCTTT. Protein product: CASSYSGGTEAFF.

The chain employs TRBV10-3 and TRBJ2-7; D might be TRBD1 (6 bases). Deletions cut 4 bases from V and 4 bases from J, with 14 bases between. This CDR3 has 14 amino acids. Germline CDR1 is ENHRY and CDR2 is SYGVKD. Here the CDR3 reads CAISGSGARYEQYF. The CDR3 bases are TGTGCCATCAGTGGCTCAGGGGCTCGGTACGAGCAGTACTTC.

This clone was observed once. The rearrangement links TRBV6-5 to TRBJ1-1; 7 bases align to TRBD1. V was pared by 2 bases and J by 5 bases, with 5 bases of the junction left unmatched. The germline CDR1 and CDR2 sequences are MNHEY and SVGAGI. The CDR3 is 14 residues long. CDR3 nucleotides: TGTGCCAGCAGTTACGACAGGGTGACAACTGAAGCTTTCTTT. Translated: CASSYDRVTTEAFF.

The gene calls are TRBV24-1 and TRBJ2-7, with D possibly TRBD2 on 6 matching bases. This CDR3 contains 13 residues. The germline V gene encodes CDR1 KGHDR and CDR2 SFDVKD. Trimming removed 4 bases at V and 6 bases at J, with 12 bases between. CDR3 sequence reads: CATSEGTPAEQYF. CDR3 coding DNA: TGTGCCACCAGTGAGGGGACTCCGGCCGAGCAGTACTTC.

This chain connects TRBV27 to TRBJ1-4; no firm D call. Germline CDR1 and CDR2: MNHEY and SMNVEV (reference sequence). The CDR3 contains 14 residues. Trimming pared 4 bases from V and 8 bases from J, leaving 14 bases between. The CDR3 spells CASSSRVPREKLFF. CDR3 bases: TGTGCCAGCAGTTCCCGGGTCCCGAGGGAAAAACTGTTTTTT.

This clone was recorded only once. V is TRBV29-1 and J is TRBJ2-5; D is undetermined. The germline V gene has CDR1 SQVTM and CDR2 ANQGSEA. The CDR3 runs 13 residues. V gave up 3 bases and J gave up 0 bases, with 8 bases separating them. DNA of the CDR3: TGCAGCGTTGAGGAGCAAAACCAAGAGACCCAGTACTTC. This encodes CSVEEQNQETQYF.

The chain is built from TRBV12-5 and TRBJ1-2, with 7 bases identical to TRBD1. Germline V gene data show CDR1 as LGHNT and CDR2 as FRNRAP. There are 13 residues in the CDR3. The J segment lost 2 bases and the V segment lost 6 bases, leaving 3 bases of the junction unmatched. CDR3 coding DNA: TGTGCTAGTGGCCGGGACAGAAACTATGGCTACACCTTC. Protein sequence: CASGRDRNYGYTF.